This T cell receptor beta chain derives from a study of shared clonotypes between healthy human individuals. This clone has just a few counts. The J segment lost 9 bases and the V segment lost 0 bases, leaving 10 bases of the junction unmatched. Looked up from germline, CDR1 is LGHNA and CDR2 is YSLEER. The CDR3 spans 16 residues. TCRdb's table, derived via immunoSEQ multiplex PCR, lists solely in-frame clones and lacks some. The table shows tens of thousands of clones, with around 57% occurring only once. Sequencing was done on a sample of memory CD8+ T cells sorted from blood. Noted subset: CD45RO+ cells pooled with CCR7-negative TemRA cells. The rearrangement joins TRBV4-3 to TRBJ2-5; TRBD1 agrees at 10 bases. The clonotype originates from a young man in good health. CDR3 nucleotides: TGCGCCAGCAGCCAAGATGCTGGGACAGGGGAGGGTGCCCAGTACTTC. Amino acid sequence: CASSQDAGTGEGAQYF.